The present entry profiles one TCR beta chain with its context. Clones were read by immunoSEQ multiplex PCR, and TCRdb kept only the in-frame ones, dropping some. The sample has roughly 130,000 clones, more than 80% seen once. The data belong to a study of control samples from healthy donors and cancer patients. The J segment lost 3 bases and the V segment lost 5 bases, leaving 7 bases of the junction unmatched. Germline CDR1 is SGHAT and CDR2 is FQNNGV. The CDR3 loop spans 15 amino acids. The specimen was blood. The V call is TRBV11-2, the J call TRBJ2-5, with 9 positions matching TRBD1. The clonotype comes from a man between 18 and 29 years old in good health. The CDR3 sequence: CASSPGQGGKETQYF. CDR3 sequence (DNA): TGTGCCAGCAGCCCGGGACAGGGAGGGAAAGAGACCCAGTACTTC.